The 28 T cell receptor beta chains in this list originate from one sample, sequenced in a study of cytomegalovirus exposure and HLA in healthy donors. The primer mix had 60 Vbeta and 13 Jbeta primers. Assay used: immunoSEQ multiplex PCR; TCRdb lists only in-frame clones, some missing. The sample holds roughly 170,000 clones; around 78% are singletons and the top ten take about 12%. The sequenced material came from PBMCs. These receptors were obtained from a woman between 50 and 59 years old in good health and CMV-seropositive.

V is TRBV5-4 and J is TRBJ1-2; TRBD1 agrees at 8 bases. The J segment lost 4 bases and the V segment lost 4 bases, leaving 6 bases of the junction unmatched. The CDR3 loop spans 14 amino acids. Germline V gives CDR1 SGHNT, CDR2 YYREEE (reference sequence). The CDR3 loop reads CASSPPGQAYGYTF. The CDR3 coding sequence is TGTGCCAGCAGCCCTCCGGGACAGGCCTATGGCTACACCTTC.

The chain recombines TRBV7-9 with TRBJ1-6; TRBD1 matches 10 bases. This CDR3 spans 17 amino acids. With 3 bases clipped from V and 7 bases from J, the junction kept 9 bases outside the gene matches. CDR1 SEHNR and CDR2 FQNEAQ come from the germline V gene (reference sequence). The CDR3 DNA is TGTGCCAGCAGCTTGGTGGGGACAGGGGCGGGGAATTCACCCCTCCACTTT. Amino acid sequence: CASSLVGTGAGNSPLHF.

The chain joins TRBV11-1 to TRBJ1-2; 7 bases are shared with TRBD1. The CDR3 runs 14 residues. After removal of 6 bases from V and 1 base from J, the junction contained 5 bases not matched to a gene. CDR1 is SGHAT and CDR2 is FQDESV in the germline V gene (reference sequence). This CDR3 is CASRAAGGNYGYTF. The CDR3 DNA reads TGTGCCAGCAGAGCGGCAGGGGGTAACTATGGCTACACCTTC.

The V gene is TRBV5-1, the J gene TRBJ1-6; 7 nucleotides align to TRBD1. Germline V gene lookup returns CDR1 SGHRS and CDR2 YFSETQ. Losses at the gene ends were 2 bases for V and 9 bases for J; bases not matched to a gene: 8. The CDR3 covers 15 residues. This CDR3 is CASSLGQATGSPLHF. In DNA form, the CDR3 reads TGCGCCAGCAGCTTAGGACAGGCTACAGGTTCACCCCTCCACTTT.

The V gene is TRBV5-1, the J gene TRBJ2-7; D perhaps matches TRBD2 (5 bases). V was pared by 1 base and J by 6 bases, with 11 bases between. Germline CDR1 reads SGHRS; CDR2 reads YFSETQ. The length of the CDR3 is 13 residues. In DNA, the CDR3 is TGCGCCAGCAGCTTGAGTGGAGGTAGCGAGCAGTACTTC. Its translation is CASSLSGGSEQYF. The full variable domain, with the rest looked up from reference TRBV5-1 and TRBJ2-7, is KAGVTQTPRYLIKTRGQQVTLSCSPISGHRSVSWYQQTPGQGLQFLFEYFSETQRNKGNFPGRFSGRQFSNSRSEMNVSTLELGDSALYLCASSLSGGSEQYFGPGTRLTVT.

V is TRBV28 and J is TRBJ2-5; 11 positions match TRBD2. This CDR3 has 14 amino acids. Germline-derived CDR1 and CDR2 are MDHEN and SYDVKM. V was clipped by 3 bases and J by 5 bases; unmatched bases: 2. The CDR3 DNA reads as TGTGCCAGCAGTTTTAGCGGGGGGGCGGAGACCCAGTACTTC. Protein: CASSFSGGAETQYF.

V usage is TRBV5-1 and J usage is TRBJ1-2, with D possibly matching TRBD1 (6 bases). Trimming took off 1 base at V and 6 bases at J, with 10 bases between the two ends. The CDR3 runs 13 residues. Germline CDR1 SGHRS, CDR2 YFSETQ. CDR3 bases: TGCGCCAGCAGCTTGAGGGGGAGGGATGGCTACACCTTC. This encodes CASSLRGRDGYTF.

This CDR3 is CASSGQGLAVPYEQYF. DNA of the CDR3: TGTGCCAGCAGTGGGCAAGGACTAGCGGTGCCCTACGAGCAGTACTTC. The chain is built from TRBV6-1 and TRBJ2-5; TRBD2 matches 10 bases. The better agreement between TRBJ2-7 and the DNA end casts doubt on the J call. Germline loops: CDR1 MNHNS, CDR2 SASEGT. There are 16 residues in the CDR3.

This chain uses TRBV9 with TRBJ1-1; 8 bases fit TRBD1. J gave up 1 base and V 4 bases, and 9 bases lay outside the gene matches. In germline, CDR1 is SGDLS, CDR2 YYNGEE. The CDR3 totals 16 residues. The CDR3 here is CASSNGQGSWNTEAFF. The CDR3 coding sequence is TGTGCCAGCAGCAACGGACAGGGAAGTTGGAACACTGAAGCTTTCTTT.

The genes are TRBV16 and TRBJ1-6; D is unclear. The ends were cut back, 1 base at V and 1 base at J, with 8 bases in the middle. The CDR3 is made up of 16 amino acids. Germline V lookup: CDR1 KGHSY, CDR2 FQNENV. DNA of the CDR3: TGTGCCAGCAGCCAATTCTGGGAGTCCTATAATTCACCCCTCCACTTT. As protein: CASSQFWESYNSPLHF.

This clone has only a few counts. This rearrangement joins TRBV9 to TRBJ2-3; 9 bases align to TRBD2. The V segment lost 3 bases and the J segment 0 bases; nucleotides outside the gene matches: 8. The CDR3 covers 17 residues. Germline CDR1 and CDR2: SGDLS and YYNGEE. In DNA, the CDR3 is TGTGCCAGCAGCGGAGCGGGGGGCCCTCTAAGCACAGATACGCAGTATTTT. Its translation is CASSGAGGPLSTDTQYF.

The gene calls are TRBV9 and TRBJ2-5; 7 nucleotides align to TRBD1. The J call may be incorrect, as the DNA end agrees better with TRBJ2-7. Germline CDR1 and CDR2: SGDLS and YYNGEE. The CDR3 has 15 amino acids. The CDR3 is CASSAGTVNSYEQYF. Written as DNA, the CDR3 is TGTGCCAGCAGCGCCGGGACAGTGAATTCCTACGAGCAGTACTTC.

The chain recombines TRBV19 with TRBJ2-7; D may be TRBD1 (5 bases). The ends were cut back, 5 bases at V and 0 bases at J, with 11 bases in the middle. The CDR3 runs 14 residues. CDR1 and CDR2 from the germline V gene are LNHDA and SQIVND (reference sequence). The CDR3 spells CASSAQGSSYEQYF. CDR3 nucleotides: TGTGCCAGTAGTGCTCAGGGTTCCTCCTACGAGCAGTACTTC.

This clone has just one count. The CDR3 here is CAWRGQGEQFF. CDR3 DNA: TGTGCCTGGAGGGGCCAGGGGGAGCAGTTCTTC. V usage is TRBV30 and J usage is TRBJ2-1, with a weak D call TRBD1 (6 bases). Trimming removed 3 bases at V and 10 bases at J, with 10 bases between. The CDR3 runs 11 residues. Looked up from germline, CDR1 is GTSNPN and CDR2 is SVGIG (reference sequence).

The chain couples TRBV4-1 to TRBJ2-5, with 8 bases aligning to TRBD1. The CDR3 consists of 14 residues. Germline-derived CDR1 and CDR2 are MGHRA and YSYEKL. Trimming removed 5 bases from V and 5 bases from J; junction bases left unmatched: 7. The CDR3 spells CASSKTGVGETQYF. For the CDR3, the DNA is TGCGCCAGCAGCAAGACAGGGGTGGGGGAGACCCAGTACTTC.

The V and J genes are TRBV6-1 and TRBJ2-5; D ambiguous. The CDR3 covers 13 residues. With 5 bases removed from V and 1 base from J, the gap between germline ends came to 8 bases. CDR1 is MNHNS, CDR2 SASEGT, per germline. The CDR3 is CASSLTAQETQYF. DNA for the CDR3: TGTGCCAGCAGTCTTACAGCCCAAGAGACCCAGTACTTC.

The chain is built from TRBV6-5 and TRBJ1-2; TRBD1 matches 9 bases. The CDR3 is 14 residues long. CDR1 and CDR2 (germline): MNHEY, SVGAGI. V lost 6 bases and J lost 9; bases outside the gene matches: 11. The CDR3 protein is CASRGTDRGVSYTF. The CDR3 coding sequence is TGTGCCAGCAGGGGGACGGACAGGGGAGTGAGCTACACCTTC.

The V and J genes are TRBV29-1 and TRBJ1-2; 7 bases fit TRBD1. This CDR3 is 13 amino acids long. Trimming took 5 bases from V and 0 from J; bases not matched to a gene: 3. Per the germline V gene, CDR1 is SQVTM and CDR2 is ANQGSEA. The CDR3 here is CSVWTGANYGYTF. The CDR3 region has the DNA TGCAGCGTTTGGACAGGAGCTAACTATGGCTACACCTTC.

This chain joins TRBV13 and TRBJ2-1, with 13 nucleotides matching TRBD2. CDR1 and CDR2 from the germline V gene are PRHDT and FYEKMQ (reference sequence). V trimming: 4 bases; J trimming: 12 bases; junction bases outside the gene matches: 9. The CDR3 runs 15 residues. The CDR3 here is CASSSTSGGKIRQFF. For the CDR3, the DNA is TGTGCCAGCAGCTCGACTAGCGGGGGGAAGATAAGGCAGTTCTTC.

This clone was recorded once. The chain carries TRBV11-2 and TRBJ2-2, with D possibly TRBD1 on 5 matching bases. This CDR3 spans 14 amino acids. V was clipped by 0 bases and J by 4 bases, with 6 bases between them. Germline V gene data show CDR1 as SGHAT and CDR2 as FQNNGV. The CDR3 sequence: CASSLDRATGELFF. CDR3 nucleotides: TGTGCCAGCAGCTTAGACAGGGCCACCGGGGAGCTGTTTTTT.

The chain carries TRBV10-3 and TRBJ1-2, with unresolved D. Trimming cost V 0 bases and J 8 bases, with 13 bases left between them. Germline V gene sequence: CDR1 ENHRY, CDR2 SYGVKD. The CDR3 runs to 14 residues. The CDR3 sequence is CAISESRTSEGYTF. The CDR3 nucleotides read TGTGCCATCAGTGAGTCAAGGACTAGCGAGGGCTACACCTTC.

The J gene is TRBJ1-2, the V gene TRBV29-1, with TRBD1 matching 7 bases. The germline V gene has CDR1 SQVTM and CDR2 ANQGSEA. V gave up 5 bases and J gave up 8 bases; unmatched junction bases: 11. There are 13 residues in the CDR3. The CDR3 DNA sequence: TGCAGCGTTCCCGACAGGGATCATGGAGGCTACACCTTC. It encodes CSVPDRDHGGYTF.

V usage is TRBV4-2 and J usage is TRBJ2-1, with D tentatively TRBD2 (6 bases). Germline CDR1 LGHNA, CDR2 YNFKEQ. CDR3 length equals 16 residues. Between the trimmed V and J ends, which lost 3 bases and 2 bases, there was a span of 14 bases. CDR3 in DNA: TGTGCCAGCAGCCACCTTCTAGCGAGCCCCTACAATGAGCAGTTCTTC. Translated, it gives CASSHLLASPYNEQFF.

In its sample, this clone was seen once. J is TRBJ1-1 and V is TRBV4-1; D call uncertain. The germline gives CDR1 MGHRA, CDR2 YSYEKL. V lost 2 bases and J lost 0, with 10 bases in between. CDR3 size: 15 residues. The CDR3, as DNA: TGCGCCAGCAGCCAACAACTTGTCCTGAACACTGAAGCTTTCTTT. It is translated as CASSQQLVLNTEAFF.

This clone has more than one count but fewer than ten. The gene calls are TRBV13 and TRBJ2-7; D remains unclear. This CDR3 region has 15 residues. The V end was cut by 6 bases, the J end by 1 base, with 16 bases between. Germline V CDR1 and CDR2: PRHDT, FYEKMQ (reference sequence). The CDR3 sequence is CASSLMSLISYEQYF. CDR3 nucleotides: TGTGCCAGCAGTTTGATGTCCCTAATTTCCTACGAGCAGTACTTC.

The chain links TRBV19 to TRBJ1-4; 7 positions match TRBD1. The V gene end was trimmed by 6 bases and the J gene end by 4 bases; junction bases not matched to a gene: 8. Looked up from germline, CDR1 is LNHDA and CDR2 is SQIVND (reference sequence). CDR3 length: 15 residues. CDR3 nucleotide sequence: TGTGCCAGTAGCTCTACAGGGGCGAATAATGAAAAACTGTTTTTT. This translates into CASSSTGANNEKLFF.

This sequence joins TRBV5-1 and TRBJ1-2; TRBD1 agrees at 8 bases. The CDR3 runs 12 residues. CDR1 and CDR2 from the germline V gene are SGHRS and YFSETQ. V shed 6 bases, J shed 6 bases, and the junction held 4 bases outside the gene matches. The CDR3 bases are TGCGCCAGCACCGCGGACAGGGATGGCTACACCTTC. It codes for CASTADRDGYTF. Full variable domain (outside the CDR3, taken from reference TRBV5-1 and TRBJ1-2): KAGVTQTPRYLIKTRGQQVTLSCSPISGHRSVSWYQQTPGQGLQFLFEYFSETQRNKGNFPGRFSGRQFSNSRSEMNVSTLELGDSALYLCASTADRDGYTFGSGTRLTVV.

V is TRBV7-9 and J is TRBJ1-3, with D possibly matching TRBD1 (5 bases). V was trimmed by 4 bases and J by 9 bases, leaving 16 bases between them. The CDR3 sequence is 14 residues long. Germline values: CDR1 SEHNR, CDR2 FQNEAQ (reference sequence). The CDR3 DNA reads TGTGCCAGCAGCTCTTACCAGGGAAGGAGCACCATATATTTT. This gives the protein CASSSYQGRSTIYF.